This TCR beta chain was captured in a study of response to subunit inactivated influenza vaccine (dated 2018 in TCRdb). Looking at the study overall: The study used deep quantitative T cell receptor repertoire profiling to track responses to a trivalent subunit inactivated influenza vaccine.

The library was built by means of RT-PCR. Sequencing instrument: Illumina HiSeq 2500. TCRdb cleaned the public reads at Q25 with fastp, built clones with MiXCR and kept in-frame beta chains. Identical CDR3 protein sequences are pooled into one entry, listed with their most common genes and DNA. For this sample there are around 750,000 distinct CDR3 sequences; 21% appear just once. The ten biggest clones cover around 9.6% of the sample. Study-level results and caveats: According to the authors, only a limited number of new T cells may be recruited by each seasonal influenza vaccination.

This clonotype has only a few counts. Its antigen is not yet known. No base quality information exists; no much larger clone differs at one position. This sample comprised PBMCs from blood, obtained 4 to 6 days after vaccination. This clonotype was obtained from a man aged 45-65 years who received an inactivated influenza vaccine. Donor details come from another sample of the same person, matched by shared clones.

The CDR3 reads as follows: CSAVGTSGSSYEQYF. In nucleotide form, the sequence is TGCAGTGCTGTCGGGACTAGCGGGTCCTCCTACGAGCAGTACTTC. The receptor chain draws on TRBV20-1 and TRBJ2-7; 12 of the junction bases match TRBD2. Including cysteine and phenylalanine, the CDR3 has 15 amino acids. The DNA shown is the 45-base CDR3, in frame from base 1. Sequences DFQATT (CDR1) and SNEGSKA (CDR2) are obtained from the germline V gene (reference sequence). Germline trimming: 5 bases from V, 0 bases from J; junction bases outside gene matches: 5.